Presented here are 28 T cell receptor beta chains from one specimen sequenced in a study of blood T cell repertoires in COVID-19. TCRdb keeps only in-frame clones here, not all; method: immunoSEQ multiplex PCR. This sample has 150,000 to 200,000 clones, with about 72% found just once. Sequences were obtained from PBMCs or T cells enriched from blood (not recorded which). Receptors originate from a woman in her forties or fifties who had recovered from COVID-19.

V and J are TRBV15 and TRBJ1-2; D gene unclear. Trimming cost V 1 base and J 1 base, with 7 bases left between them. The CDR3 has 14 residues. In germline, CDR1 is LNHNV, CDR2 YYDKDF (reference sequence). CDR3 bases: TGTGCCACCAGCAGAGTAAACAGTAACTATGGCTACACCTTC. Its translation: CATSRVNSNYGYTF.

In this sample, this clone turned up once. The V call is TRBV3-1 (or the pseudogene TRBV3-2), the J call TRBJ1-5; tentative D call: TRBD1 (5 bases). CDR1 LGHDT and CDR2 YNNKEL come from the germline V gene (reference sequence). This CDR3 contains 13 residues. Deletions cut 4 bases from V and 5 bases from J, with 9 bases between. The CDR3 loop reads CASSLGGDQPQHF. CDR3 sequence (DNA): TGTGCCAGCAGCCTCGGGGGAGATCAGCCCCAGCATTTT.

In DNA, the CDR3 is TGTGCCAGCAGTGAAGCGCTTGGGTACAGGGGGCGGAACACTGAAGCTTTCTTT. It specifies CASSEALGYRGRNTEAFF. The chain uses TRBV2 and TRBJ1-1; 9 bases are shared with TRBD1. This CDR3 spans 18 amino acids. The J segment lost 1 base and the V segment lost 0 bases, leaving 9 bases of the junction unmatched. Per germline, CDR1 SNHLY and CDR2 FYNNEI.

The chain carries TRBV19 and TRBJ2-7; no definite D call. The V and J ends lost 3 bases and 0 bases respectively, with 9 bases between them. The CDR3 runs 14 residues. Looked up from germline, CDR1 is LNHDA and CDR2 is SQIVND (reference sequence). The DNA of the CDR3 is TGTGCCAGTAGTATTATGAGTAGCTCCTACGAGCAGTACTTC. This sequence encodes CASSIMSSSYEQYF.

The chain has TRBV7-2 and TRBJ2-1; 7 nucleotides line up with TRBD2. Germline V gene lookup returns CDR1 SGHTA and CDR2 FQGNSA. This CDR3 is 15 amino acids long. The ends lost 3 bases at V and 6 bases at J; junction bases unmatched: 8. CDR3 residues: CASSFSGTTTNEQFF. The CDR3 DNA is TGTGCCAGCAGCTTCAGTGGGACTACCACCAATGAGCAGTTCTTC.

The chain uses TRBV4-1 and TRBJ2-3; TRBD2 aligns across 8 bases. Germline V gene data show CDR1 as MGHRA and CDR2 as YSYEKL. The CDR3 extends over 16 amino acids. The V and J ends lost 4 bases and 5 bases, in that order; junction bases with no gene match: 11. The CDR3 DNA reads TGCGCCAGCAGCCGTCGGTTGGGACTAGAATTAGATACGCAGTATTTT. Translation: CASSRRLGLELDTQYF.

V is TRBV28 and J is TRBJ2-5, with TRBD2 matching 8 bases. This CDR3 spans 14 amino acids. The V segment lost 5 bases and the J segment 4 bases; nucleotides outside the gene matches: 6. The germline V gene has CDR1 MDHEN and CDR2 SYDVKM. CDR3 loop: CASSTPGRGETQYF. The CDR3 DNA reads as TGTGCCAGCAGTACGCCCGGGAGGGGAGAGACCCAGTACTTC.

The sample holds one count of this clone. The chain couples TRBV7-2 to TRBJ2-1; 7 bases fit TRBD1. The V and J ends lost 1 base and 2 bases, in that order; junction bases with no gene match: 2. Per germline, CDR1 SGHTA and CDR2 FQGNSA. The CDR3 has 15 amino acids. The CDR3 protein is CASSLEGGAYNEQFF. CDR3 nucleotides: TGTGCCAGCAGCTTAGAAGGGGGCGCCTACAATGAGCAGTTCTTC.

This chain uses TRBV5-1 with TRBJ2-1, with a possible D match to TRBD1 (6 bases). The V gene's germline CDR1 is SGHRS and CDR2 YFSETQ. The V end was cut by 5 bases, the J end by 1 base, with 16 bases between. The CDR3 covers 16 residues. This CDR3 is CASSPQGPGSYNEQFF. CDR3 in DNA: TGCGCCAGCAGTCCACAGGGACCCGGATCCTACAATGAGCAGTTCTTC.

The V gene is TRBV5-4, the J gene TRBJ2-2, with D uncertain. Trimming took off 0 bases at V and 6 bases at J, with 9 bases between the two ends. Germline V CDR1 and CDR2: SGHNT, YYREEE (reference sequence). CDR3 size: 14 residues. CDR3 coding DNA: TGTGCCAGCAGCTTGGGTGCGGCTGCCGGGGAGCTGTTTTTT. Amino acids: CASSLGAAAGELFF.

The V gene is TRBV5-1, the J gene TRBJ1-4, with D possibly TRBD1 on 5 matching bases. The CDR3 has 15 residues. Germline V lookup: CDR1 SGHRS, CDR2 YFSETQ. Trimming shortened V by 7 bases and J by 5 bases, and 18 bases separated the two germline ends. CDR3 bases: TGCGCCAGCCGCCGGGCCGGGACTGTGAATGAAAAACTGTTTTTT. Translating gives CASRRAGTVNEKLFF. Combining the CDR3 with reference TRBV5-1 and TRBJ1-4 gives the whole variable domain KAGVTQTPRYLIKTRGQQVTLSCSPISGHRSVSWYQQTPGQGLQFLFEYFSETQRNKGNFPGRFSGRQFSNSRSEMNVSTLELGDSALYLCASRRAGTVNEKLFFGSGTQLSVL.

V gene TRBV7-2 combines with J gene TRBJ2-1, with D maybe TRBD2 (5 bases). The V gene lost 0 bases and the J gene lost 7 bases, with 7 bases spanning the gap. In germline, CDR1 is SGHTA, CDR2 FQGNSA. This CDR3 spans 13 amino acids. CDR3 amino acids: CASSLAGGNEQFF. In nucleotides, the CDR3 is TGTGCCAGCAGCTTAGCCGGCGGGAATGAGCAGTTCTTC.

The CDR3 region is CASSTLTGRGEKLFF. DNA of the CDR3: TGTGCCAGCAGCACCCTGACAGGGCGGGGTGAAAAACTGTTTTTT. The chain recombines TRBV14 with TRBJ1-4; the match to TRBD1 covers 7 bases. CDR1 and CDR2 (germline): SGHDN, FVKESK. This CDR3 region has 15 residues. The V gene end was trimmed by 5 bases and the J gene end by 7 bases; junction bases not matched to a gene: 10. Complete variable domain (other parts from reference TRBV14 and TRBJ1-4): EAGVTQFPSHSVIEKGQTVTLRCDPISGHDNLYWYRRVMGKEIKFLLHFVKESKQDESGMPNNRFLAERTGGTYSTLKVQPAELEDSGVYFCASSTLTGRGEKLFFGSGTQLSVL.

This clone was seen a single time. The chain uses TRBV30 and TRBJ2-2, with 11 bases aligning to TRBD1. The V gene's germline CDR1 is GTSNPN and CDR2 SVGIG (reference sequence). The J segment lost 0 bases and the V segment lost 3 bases, leaving 0 bases of the junction unmatched. CDR3 length: 15 residues. In DNA, the CDR3 is TGTGCCTGGAGGGGACAGGGGGCGAACACCGGGGAGCTGTTTTTT. Its translation: CAWRGQGANTGELFF.

As DNA, the CDR3 is TGTGCCAGCAGCCTCGACAGTGTCCGTATAATCCCGTACTTC. It translates to CASSLDSVRIIPYF. The genes are TRBV6-5 and TRBJ2-5, with D possibly matching TRBD1 (5 bases). The V gene lost 6 bases and the J gene lost 13 bases, with 24 bases spanning the gap. This CDR3 has 14 amino acids. Germline V gene lookup returns CDR1 MNHEY and CDR2 SVGAGI.

The chain has TRBV3-1 (or the pseudogene TRBV3-2) and TRBJ1-2; D gene unclear. CDR3 length: 13 amino acids. The V end was cut by 0 bases, the J end by 4 bases, with 6 bases between. Germline V lookup: CDR1 LGHDT, CDR2 YNNKEL (reference sequence). The DNA for the CDR3 is TGTGCCAGCAGCCAAGAGGCCTTCTATGGCTACACCTTC. This encodes CASSQEAFYGYTF.

V is TRBV27 and J is TRBJ2-5; TRBD2 aligns across 9 bases. This CDR3 contains 14 residues. The junction had 5 bases not matched to a gene; V was cut back by 9 bases and J by 0 bases. CDR1 and CDR2 (germline): MNHEY, SMNVEV (reference sequence). The CDR3 reads CASMLAGYQETQYF. The DNA of the CDR3 is TGTGCCAGTATGCTAGCGGGGTACCAAGAGACCCAGTACTTC.

This clone was recorded once. The chain couples TRBV6-4 to TRBJ2-3, with 7 bases aligning to TRBD2. Looked up from germline, CDR1 is MRHNA and CDR2 is SNTAGT. The ends lost 2 bases at V and 0 bases at J; junction bases unmatched: 2. This CDR3 spans 15 amino acids. The CDR3 spells CASSDSGISTDTQYF. CDR3 DNA: TGTGCCAGCAGTGACAGCGGGATTAGCACAGATACGCAGTATTTT.

The chain recombines TRBV11-2 with TRBJ2-5; D remains ambiguous. Germline loops: CDR1 SGHAT, CDR2 FQNNGV. Trimming shortened V by 1 base and J by 5 bases, and 11 bases separated the two germline ends. The CDR3 contains 14 residues. Here the CDR3 reads CASSLGPLRETQYF. In DNA form, the CDR3 reads TGTGCCAGCAGCTTAGGACCCCTGAGGGAGACCCAGTACTTC.

The chain has TRBV28 and TRBJ2-7, with TRBD2 as a possible D gene (7 bases). Germline lookup yields CDR1 MDHEN and CDR2 SYDVKM. The CDR3 totals 14 residues. V was clipped by 6 bases and J by 2 bases, with 14 bases between them. The CDR3 nucleotides read TGTGCCAGCAGCCCCCCCGGGGGGCCCTACGAGCAGTACTTC. Protein: CASSPPGGPYEQYF.

The chain uses TRBV4-3 and TRBJ2-1; the D gene is possibly TRBD2 (6 bases). Trimming removed 1 base at V and 8 bases at J, with 15 bases between. This CDR3 is built from 15 residues. CDR1 and CDR2 from the germline V gene are LGHNA and YSLEER. This CDR3 is CASSQGGRGEDEQFF. The CDR3 DNA is TGCGCCAGCAGCCAAGGCGGGCGGGGAGAGGATGAGCAGTTCTTC.

J is TRBJ1-1 and V is TRBV30, with D perhaps TRBD1 (5 bases). Germline V CDR1 and CDR2: GTSNPN, SVGIG (reference sequence). The CDR3 loop spans 12 amino acids. CDR3 region: CALEGVWTEAFF. In DNA, the CDR3 is TGTGCTCTAGAAGGGGTGTGGACTGAAGCTTTCTTT.

This clone has a handful of counts. The chain's CDR3 is CASSHLQGAGETQYF. CDR3 bases: TGTGCCAGCAGCCACTTACAGGGGGCAGGGGAGACCCAGTACTTC. The chain is built from TRBV14 and TRBJ2-5; TRBD1 matches 9 bases. The CDR3 runs to 15 residues. Losses at the gene ends were 3 bases for V and 5 bases for J; bases not matched to a gene: 7. Germline lookup yields CDR1 SGHDN and CDR2 FVKESK.

This clone has only a few counts. The rearrangement joins TRBV30 to TRBJ1-4; a possible D gene is TRBD1 (5 bases). The V and J ends lost 4 bases and 4 bases respectively, with 10 bases between them. Per germline, CDR1 GTSNPN and CDR2 SVGIG (reference sequence). This CDR3 region has 13 residues. The CDR3 is CAWTPGLNEKLFF. Written as DNA, the CDR3 is TGTGCCTGGACCCCGGGACTTAATGAAAAACTGTTTTTT.

The V gene is TRBV5-8, the J gene TRBJ2-7; 9 bases fit TRBD1. V lost 2 bases, J lost 4 bases, and 4 bases stayed unmatched. Germline V gives CDR1 SGHTS, CDR2 YDEGEE. The CDR3 covers 14 residues. CDR3 nucleotides: TGTGCCAGCAGCTTAGGACAGGGGCTATACGAGCAGTACTTC. This translates into CASSLGQGLYEQYF.

This CDR3 reads CASSVTNRGGAKNIQYF. DNA for the CDR3: TGTGCCAGCAGTGTCACAAACAGGGGGGGGGCCAAAAACATTCAGTACTTC. The chain has TRBV27 and TRBJ2-4; perhaps TRBD1 as D (8 bases). Trimming pared 5 bases from V and 1 base from J, leaving 18 bases between. The CDR3 loop spans 17 amino acids. Germline-derived CDR1 and CDR2 are MNHEY and SMNVEV (reference sequence).

CDR3 sequence reads: CASSPRTGTSWGYTF. For the CDR3, the DNA is TGTGCCAGCAGCCCCCGGACAGGTACGTCCTGGGGCTACACCTTC. V and J are TRBV7-8 and TRBJ1-2; 7 bases map to TRBD1. The CDR3 totals 15 residues. Germline V gives CDR1 SGHVS, CDR2 FQNEAQ. Germline trimming cut 5 bases from V and 8 bases from J; bases unmatched to any gene: 14.

This sequence joins TRBV28 and TRBJ2-2; weak D call: TRBD1 (5 bases). This CDR3 comprises 16 residues. Trimming took off 5 bases at V and 0 bases at J, with 13 bases between the two ends. Germline values: CDR1 MDHEN, CDR2 SYDVKM. The CDR3 spells CASSPQGLANTGELFF. The CDR3 bases are TGTGCCAGCAGTCCTCAGGGTTTGGCGAACACCGGGGAGCTGTTTTTT.